This TCR beta chain stems from a study of high-grade serous ovarian cancer treatment subgroups. Broader study findings: The analyses considered CDR3 and ignored CDR1 and CDR2. Higher neoantigen levels went with greater TCR clonal relatedness.

Libraries were prepared by immunoSEQ multiplex PCR; TCRdb keeps only in-frame clonotypes and omits some of them. The sample has 12,000 or so clones; just over 85% are singletons. The CDR3 is made up of 14 amino acids. Germline CDR1 and CDR2: SGHRS and YFSETQ. V lost 0 bases and J lost 10, with 14 bases in between. On this clone: Its antigen is not identified.

Tumor tissue was taken before any definitive surgery or chemotherapy was given. This receptor was obtained from a human donor with high-grade serous ovarian cancer. Specimen: tumor tissue. The gene calls are TRBV5-1 and TRBJ2-1; D is undetermined. CDR3 protein: CASSLEAPLREQFF. The CDR3 region has the DNA TGCGCCAGCAGCTTGGAGGCCCCCCTCCGGGAGCAGTTCTTC.